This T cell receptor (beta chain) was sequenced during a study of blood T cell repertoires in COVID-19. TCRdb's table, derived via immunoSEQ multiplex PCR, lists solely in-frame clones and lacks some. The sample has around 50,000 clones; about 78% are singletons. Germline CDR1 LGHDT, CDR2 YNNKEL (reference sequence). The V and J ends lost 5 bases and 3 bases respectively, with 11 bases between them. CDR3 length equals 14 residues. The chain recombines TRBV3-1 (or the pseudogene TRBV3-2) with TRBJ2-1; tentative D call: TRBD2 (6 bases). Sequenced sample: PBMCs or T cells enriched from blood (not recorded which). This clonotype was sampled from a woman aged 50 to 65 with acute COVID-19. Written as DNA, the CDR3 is TGTGCCAGCAGCTCGGACTACTACTACAATGAGCAGTTCTTC. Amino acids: CASSSDYYYNEQFF.